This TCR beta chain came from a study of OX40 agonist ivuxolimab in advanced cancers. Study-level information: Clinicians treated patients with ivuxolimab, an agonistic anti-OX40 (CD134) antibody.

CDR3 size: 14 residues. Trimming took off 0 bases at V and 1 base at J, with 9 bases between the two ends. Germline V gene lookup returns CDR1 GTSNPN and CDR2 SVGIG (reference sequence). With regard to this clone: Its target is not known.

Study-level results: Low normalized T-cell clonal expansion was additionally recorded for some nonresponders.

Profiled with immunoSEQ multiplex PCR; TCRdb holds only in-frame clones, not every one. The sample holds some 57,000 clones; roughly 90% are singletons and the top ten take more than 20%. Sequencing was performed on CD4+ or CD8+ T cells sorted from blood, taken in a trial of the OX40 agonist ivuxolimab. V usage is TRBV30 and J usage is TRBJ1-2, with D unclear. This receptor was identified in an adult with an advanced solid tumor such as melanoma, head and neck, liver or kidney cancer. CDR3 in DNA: TGTGCCTGGAGTGTACGGGGTTTTAACTATGGCTACACCTTC. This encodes CAWSVRGFNYGYTF.